The 21 T cell receptor beta chains below come from one sample, sequenced in a study of OX40 agonist ivuxolimab in advanced cancers. TCRdb's copy holds only in-frame clones and misses some; the assay was immunoSEQ multiplex PCR. The table includes about 48,000 clones, approximately 84% detected once. Sequenced here: CD4+ or CD8+ T cells sorted from blood, sampled in a trial of the OX40 agonist ivuxolimab. These TCRs come from an adult with an advanced solid tumor such as melanoma, head and neck, liver or kidney cancer.

This clone has only one observation. The chain carries TRBV7-2 and TRBJ1-3; D remains unclear. The CDR3 runs to 14 residues. V gave up 2 bases and J gave up 2 bases, with 7 bases separating them. Germline CDR1 is SGHTA and CDR2 is FQGNSA. CDR3 protein: CASSLQGPGNTIYF. The CDR3 DNA is TGTGCCAGCAGCTTACAAGGGCCTGGAAACACCATATATTTT.

This clone has a handful of counts. The chain links TRBV6-6 to TRBJ2-1, with TRBD2 identical over 13 bases. The CDR3 is made up of 15 amino acids. The germline CDR1 and CDR2 sequences are MNHNY and SVGAGI (reference sequence). V lost 6 bases and J lost 10; bases outside the gene matches: 9. This chain's CDR3 is CASSSGTSGIKEQFF. The CDR3 DNA reads TGTGCCAGCAGCTCCGGGACTAGCGGGATTAAGGAGCAGTTCTTC.

The chain employs TRBV7-3 and TRBJ2-7; possible D gene TRBD2, 6 bases. V shed 2 bases and J shed 3 bases, with 14 bases lying between them. Looked up from germline, CDR1 is SGHTA and CDR2 is FQGTGA. This CDR3 spans 15 amino acids. DNA of the CDR3: TGTGCCAGCAGCTTAGGACCAACGGGAGACTACGAGCAGTACTTC. This encodes CASSLGPTGDYEQYF.

With respect to this clone: The germline gene is not matched at one end of the junction; a read error may be the cause. The gene calls are TRBV4-1 and TRBJ2-7, with D tentatively TRBD2 (5 bases). Germline assignment: CDR1 MGHRA and CDR2 YSYEKL. This CDR3 spans 16 amino acids. The CDR3 reads CASSQGPGNGRVGPCF. The CDR3 nucleotides are TGCGCCAGCAGCCAAGGGCCGGGAAATGGACGAGTGGGTCCGTGCTTC.

The CDR3: CASSSQGDQPQHF. As DNA, the CDR3 is TGTGCCAGCAGTTCACAGGGGGACCAGCCCCAGCATTTT. The V call is TRBV6-5, the J call TRBJ1-5; 8 bases agree with TRBD1. Germline V gene lookup returns CDR1 MNHEY and CDR2 SVGAGI. The CDR3 length is 13 residues. Losses at the gene ends were 4 bases for V and 7 bases for J; bases not matched to a gene: 3.

The chain is built from TRBV7-8 and TRBJ2-1, with 7 bases matching TRBD2. Germline V gives CDR1 SGHVS, CDR2 FQNEAQ. Trimming took 1 base from V and 10 from J; bases not matched to a gene: 13. The CDR3 runs to 16 residues. In DNA form, the CDR3 reads TGTGCCAGCAGCTTAGGTAGGAGACTAGCCGGGGGGGAGCAGTTCTTC. Its protein product is CASSLGRRLAGGEQFF.

The CDR3 DNA is TGTGCCAGCAGCGTAGAGGGCGGACTAGCGGGAGACGAGCAGTACTTC. It yields the protein CASSVEGGLAGDEQYF. V is TRBV9 and J is TRBJ2-7; the match to TRBD2 covers 13 bases. The germline gives CDR1 SGDLS, CDR2 YYNGEE. The CDR3 covers 16 residues. V lost 0 bases and J lost 5; bases outside the gene matches: 5.

The chain joins TRBV29-1 to TRBJ1-1; D not certain. Trimming stripped 1 base from V and 9 bases from J, with 12 bases between. The CDR3 has 12 residues. Germline CDR1 reads SQVTM; CDR2 reads ANQGSEA. For the CDR3, the DNA is TGCAGCGTTGAAGGGTCGAACGATAAAGCTTTCTTT. Translating it yields CSVEGSNDKAFF.

This rearrangement joins TRBV5-1 to TRBJ2-7; no reliable D call. V shed 3 bases and J shed 0 bases, with 16 bases lying between them. The CDR3 runs to 16 residues. Per the germline V gene, CDR1 is SGHRS and CDR2 is YFSETQ. Here the CDR3 DNA reads TGCGCCAGCAGCTCCGATCCAGCTTTGAGCTCCTACGAGCAGTACTTC. It codes for CASSSDPALSSYEQYF. The whole variable domain, filled in from reference TRBV5-1 and TRBJ2-7, reads KAGVTQTPRYLIKTRGQQVTLSCSPISGHRSVSWYQQTPGQGLQFLFEYFSETQRNKGNFPGRFSGRQFSNSRSEMNVSTLELGDSALYLCASSSDPALSSYEQYFGPGTRLTVT.

V and J are TRBV4-3 and TRBJ2-2; 8 bases fit TRBD2. Losses at the gene ends were 1 base for V and 7 bases for J; bases not matched to a gene: 8. Germline values: CDR1 LGHNA, CDR2 YSLEER. CDR3 length: 16 residues. The CDR3 loop reads CASSQGGGRRFGELFF. The DNA of the CDR3 is TGCGCCAGCAGCCAAGGCGGGGGGCGCCGATTCGGGGAGCTGTTTTTT.

The chain has TRBV7-3 and TRBJ2-2; D is undetermined. CDR1 and CDR2 (germline): SGHTA, FQGTGA. V was clipped by 5 bases and J by 2 bases, with 9 bases between them. The CDR3 spans 14 residues. This chain's CDR3 is CASSPQVNTGELFF. CDR3 sequence (DNA): TGTGCCAGCAGCCCTCAGGTCAACACCGGGGAGCTGTTTTTT.

The rearrangement uses TRBV7-3 and TRBJ2-3; no definite D call. This CDR3 region has 14 residues. The V gene lost 3 bases and the J gene lost 2 bases, with 9 bases spanning the gap. Germline V CDR1 and CDR2: SGHTA, FQGTGA. CDR3: CASSFLGHTDTQYF. The CDR3, as DNA: TGTGCCAGCAGCTTCCTGGGCCACACAGATACGCAGTATTTT.

CDR3 bases: TGCGCCAGCAGCCAAGAATCGGTGGACTCCTACGAGCAGTACTTC. It translates to CASSQESVDSYEQYF. The chain carries TRBV4-3 and TRBJ2-7; no firm D call. The CDR3 loop spans 15 amino acids. Germline CDR1 and CDR2: LGHNA and YSLEER. Trimming took off 0 bases at V and 0 bases at J, with 9 bases between the two ends.

This chain links TRBV7-8 with TRBJ1-4, with a weak D call TRBD1 (6 bases). V shed 2 bases and J shed 10 bases, with 17 bases lying between them. This CDR3 is 15 amino acids long. The V gene's germline CDR1 is SGHVS and CDR2 FQNEAQ. The CDR3 sequence: CASSLQTIEGGKLFF. In DNA, the CDR3 is TGTGCCAGCAGCTTACAGACGATCGAGGGGGGAAAACTGTTTTTT.

The chain employs TRBV6-1 and TRBJ2-3; 11 bases map to TRBD1. The CDR3 has 14 residues. The V segment lost 11 bases and the J segment 4 bases; nucleotides outside the gene matches: 8. The V gene's germline CDR1 is MNHNS and CDR2 SASEGT. The CDR3: CASEDRGLSDTQYF. In nucleotides, the CDR3 is TGTGCCTCCGAGGACAGGGGGCTTTCAGATACGCAGTATTTT.

The chain employs TRBV10-3 and TRBJ2-5; TRBD2 might be the D (6 bases). The CDR3 extends over 17 amino acids. Between the trimmed V and J ends, which lost 2 bases and 1 base, there was a span of 17 bases. Germline lookup yields CDR1 ENHRY and CDR2 SYGVKD. The CDR3 loop is CAISERGLTVRQETQYF. CDR3 DNA sequence: TGTGCCATCAGTGAGCGGGGGTTGACGGTACGCCAAGAGACCCAGTACTTC.

The chain has TRBV6-1 and TRBJ1-2; weak D call: TRBD1 (6 bases). The CDR3 consists of 18 residues. The germline V gene has CDR1 MNHNS and CDR2 SASEGT. Trimming took 0 bases from V and 8 from J, leaving 25 bases between them. The CDR3 DNA reads as TGTGCCAGCAGTGAAGCGGGCGTCTCACCGGGGGCTCGGCGGGGCTACACCTTC. Its protein is CASSEAGVSPGARRGYTF.

This clone was observed a few times. This chain links TRBV7-8 with TRBJ1-1, with D possibly being TRBD1 (5 bases). V lost 1 base, J lost 1 base, and 16 bases lay in between. CDR3 length equals 17 residues. Germline V gives CDR1 SGHVS, CDR2 FQNEAQ. CDR3 loop: CASSLVAGVPSNTEAFF. In nucleotides, the CDR3 is TGTGCCAGCAGCTTAGTAGCGGGGGTTCCCTCGAACACTGAAGCTTTCTTT.

V and J are TRBV7-6 and TRBJ2-7; 7 nucleotides agree with TRBD2. J gave up 7 bases and V 0 bases, and 6 bases lay outside the gene matches. The CDR3 runs to 14 residues. Germline V gene sequence: CDR1 SGHVS, CDR2 FNYEAQ. The CDR3 sequence: CASSLASGGWEQYF. The CDR3 DNA reads as TGTGCCAGCAGCTTAGCGTCGGGAGGTTGGGAGCAGTACTTC.

In this sample, this clone turned up a few times. This sequence joins TRBV27 and TRBJ2-3, with TRBD2 matching 8 bases. The germline V gene encodes CDR1 MNHEY and CDR2 SMNVEV (reference sequence). With V trimmed by 1 base and J by 3 bases, 12 bases remained unmatched. The CDR3 totals 18 residues. Here the CDR3 DNA reads TGTGCCAGCAGTTTATATCAGGACGGGAGGGCCGGGACAGATACGCAGTATTTT. Translation gives CASSLYQDGRAGTDTQYF.

The CDR3 reads CASSQGGGLQETQYF. CDR3 nucleotide sequence: TGTGCCAGCAGCCAAGGTGGAGGCCTCCAAGAGACCCAGTACTTC. This chain uses TRBV4-2 with TRBJ2-5, with D possibly being TRBD2 (5 bases). V was cut by 1 base and J by 1 base, with 10 bases left in between. CDR3 size: 15 residues. Germline V lookup: CDR1 LGHNA, CDR2 YNFKEQ.